The present entry profiles one TCR beta chain with its context. Donors were nominally healthy when sampled, though unrecorded immune exposures were likely. This entry comes from a study of cytomegalovirus exposure and HLA in healthy donors. With 60 Vbeta and 13 Jbeta primers, the PCR was carried out. Generated by immunoSEQ multiplex PCR, the TCRdb table keeps only in-frame clones and is missing some. The sample table sets out 220,000 or so clones. What was sequenced was PBMCs. This clonotype was obtained from a girl aged 2 to 9 in good health and CMV-seropositive.

CDR3 region: CSARQGGAFF. Here the CDR3 DNA reads TGCAGCGCCCGACAGGGTGGAGCTTTCTTT. The chain uses TRBV29-1 and TRBJ1-1; 7 bases map to TRBD1. Germline values: CDR1 SQVTM, CDR2 ANQGSEA. CDR3 length: 10 amino acids. V shed 7 bases, J shed 10 bases, and the junction held 6 bases outside the gene matches. Full variable domain (rest looked up from reference TRBV29-1 and TRBJ1-1): SAVISQKPSRDICQRGTSLTIQCQVDSQVTMMFWYRQQPGQSLTLIATANQGSEATYESGFVIDKFPISRPNLTFSTLTVSNMSPEDSSIYLCSARQGGAFFGQGTRLTVV.